This T cell receptor (beta chain) came from a study of CD8+ T cells in alopecia areata. Across the whole study: It was oral tofacitinib, at 5 to 10 mg twice daily, that treated patients received. The drug, tofacitinib, lasted 6 to 18 months, followed by 6 months off drug.

This clone was counted only a few times. Extraction and reverse transcription of RNA yielded cDNA as the sequencing template. The data were produced by immunoSEQ multiplex PCR, yet TCRdb's version contains in-frame clones alone and is incomplete. The sample records around 180,000 clones, approximately 67% being singletons. Treatment in this sample: oral pan-JAK inhibitor, 5-10 mg twice daily. This receptor was obtained from a human donor with alopecia areata. The starting material was CD4+ T cells sorted from blood, obtained around week 50, from a patient treated with tofacitinib.

The CDR3 here is CASKRGRGNQPQHF. The CDR3 DNA reads TGTGCCAGTAAAAGGGGAAGGGGCAATCAGCCCCAGCATTTT. V gene TRBV27 combines with J gene TRBJ1-5; TRBD1 might be the D (5 bases). Germline V gives CDR1 MNHEY, CDR2 SMNVEV (reference sequence). V was pared by 9 bases and J by 2 bases, with 14 bases between. The CDR3 length is 14 residues.